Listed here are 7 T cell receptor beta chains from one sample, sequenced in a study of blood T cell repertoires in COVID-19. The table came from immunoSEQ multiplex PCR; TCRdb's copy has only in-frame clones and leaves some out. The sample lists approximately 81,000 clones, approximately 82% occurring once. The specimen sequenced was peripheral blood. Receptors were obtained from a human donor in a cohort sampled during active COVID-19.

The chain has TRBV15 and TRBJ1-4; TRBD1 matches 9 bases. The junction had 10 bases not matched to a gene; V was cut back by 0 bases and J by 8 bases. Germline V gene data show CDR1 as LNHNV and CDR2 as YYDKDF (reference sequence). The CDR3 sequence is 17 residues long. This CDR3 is CATSRDWGTGQGEKLFF. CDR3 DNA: TGTGCCACCAGCAGAGATTGGGGGACAGGGCAGGGCGAAAAACTGTTTTTT.

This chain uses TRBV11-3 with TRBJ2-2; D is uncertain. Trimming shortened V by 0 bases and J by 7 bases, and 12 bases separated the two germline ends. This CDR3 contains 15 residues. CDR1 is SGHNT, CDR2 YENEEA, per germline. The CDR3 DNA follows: TGTGCCAGCAGCTTAGACGTGAAACCAGGCGGGGAGCTGTTTTTT. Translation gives CASSLDVKPGGELFF. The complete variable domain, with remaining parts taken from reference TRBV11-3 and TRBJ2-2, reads EAGVVQSPRYKIIEKKQPVAFWCNPISGHNTLYWYLQNLGQGPELLIRYENEEAVDDSQLPKDRFSAERLKGVDSTLKIQPAELGDSAVYLCASSLDVKPGGELFFGEGSRLTVL.

The CDR3 here is CAWSPTRPSNQPQHF. The CDR3 coding sequence is TGTGCCTGGAGTCCGACACGGCCCAGCAATCAGCCCCAGCATTTT. V and J are TRBV30 and TRBJ1-5; D is ambiguous. V was clipped by 2 bases and J by 1 base, with 12 bases between them. Germline assignment: CDR1 GTSNPN and CDR2 SVGIG (reference sequence). This CDR3 region has 15 residues.

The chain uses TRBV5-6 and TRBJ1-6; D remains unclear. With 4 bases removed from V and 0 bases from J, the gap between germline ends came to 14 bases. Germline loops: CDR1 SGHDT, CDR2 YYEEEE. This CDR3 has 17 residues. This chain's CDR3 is CASSNPGVNSYNSPLHF. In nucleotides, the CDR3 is TGTGCCAGCAGCAACCCCGGGGTCAACTCCTATAATTCACCCCTCCACTTT. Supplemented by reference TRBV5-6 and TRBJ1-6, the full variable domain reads DAGVTQSPTHLIKTRGQQVTLRCSPKSGHDTVSWYQQALGQGPQFIFQYYEEEERQRGNFPDRFSGHQFPNYSSELNVNALLLGDSALYLCASSNPGVNSYNSPLHFGNGTRLTVT.

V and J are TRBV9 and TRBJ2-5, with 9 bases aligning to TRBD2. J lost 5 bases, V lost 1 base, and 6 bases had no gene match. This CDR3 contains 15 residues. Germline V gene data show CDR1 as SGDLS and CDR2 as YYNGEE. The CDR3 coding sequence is TGTGCCAGCAGCGTAATTAGCGGGGGCATGGAGACCCAGTACTTC. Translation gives CASSVISGGMETQYF.

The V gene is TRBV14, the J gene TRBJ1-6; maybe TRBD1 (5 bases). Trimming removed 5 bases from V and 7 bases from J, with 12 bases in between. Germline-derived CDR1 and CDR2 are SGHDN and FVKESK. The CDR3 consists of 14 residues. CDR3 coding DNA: TGTGCCAGCAGCTCCGCTGGGGGGAATTCACCCCTCCACTTT. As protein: CASSSAGGNSPLHF.

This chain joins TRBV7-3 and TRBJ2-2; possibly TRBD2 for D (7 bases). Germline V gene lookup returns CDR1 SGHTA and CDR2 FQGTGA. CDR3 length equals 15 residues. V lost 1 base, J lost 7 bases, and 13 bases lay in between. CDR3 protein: CASSLSGGQLGELFF. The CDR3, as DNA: TGTGCCAGCAGCTTAAGCGGGGGCCAACTCGGGGAGCTGTTTTTT.